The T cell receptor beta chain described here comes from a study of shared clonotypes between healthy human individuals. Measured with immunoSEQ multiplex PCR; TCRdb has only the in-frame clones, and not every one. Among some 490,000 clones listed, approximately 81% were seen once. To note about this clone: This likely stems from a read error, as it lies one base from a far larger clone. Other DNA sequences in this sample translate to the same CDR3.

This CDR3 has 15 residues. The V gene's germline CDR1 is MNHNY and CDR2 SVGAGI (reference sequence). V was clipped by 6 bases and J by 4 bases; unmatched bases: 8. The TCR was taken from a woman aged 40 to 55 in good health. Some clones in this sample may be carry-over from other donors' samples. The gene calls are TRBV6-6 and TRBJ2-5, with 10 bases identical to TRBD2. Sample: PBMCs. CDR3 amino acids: CASSLAGEFRETQYF. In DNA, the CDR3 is TGTGCCAGCAGCCTAGCGGGAGAGTTTCGAGAGACCCAGTACTTC.